Below, 8 T cell receptor beta chains from the same sample are listed, as sequenced in a study of blood T cell repertoires in COVID-19. Measured with immunoSEQ multiplex PCR; TCRdb has only the in-frame clones, and not every one. The repertoire has some 75,000 clones, around 80% of them found once; the top ten carry about 13%. The sequenced material came from peripheral blood. These receptors originate from a man in his fifties with COVID-19, enrolled during active disease.

The chain uses TRBV5-1 and TRBJ1-2, with 9 nucleotides matching TRBD1. The CDR3 runs to 14 residues. The junction had 5 bases not matched to a gene; V was cut back by 2 bases and J by 6 bases. CDR1 and CDR2 (germline): SGHRS, YFSETQ. In DNA, the CDR3 is TGCGCCAGCAGCTTCACAGGGGGCGCAGATGGCTACACCTTC. Protein sequence: CASSFTGGADGYTF.

The chain has TRBV6-5 and TRBJ2-3; D might be TRBD1 (5 bases). CDR3 size: 13 residues. CDR1 MNHEY and CDR2 SVGAGI come from the germline V gene. V was trimmed by 6 bases and J by 5 bases, leaving 12 bases between them. This chain's CDR3 is CASSILQGDTQYF. Here the CDR3 DNA reads TGTGCCAGCAGCATCCTGCAGGGAGATACGCAGTATTTT.

The CDR3 reads CASSLSRSSDTQYF. As DNA, the CDR3 is TGTGCCAGCAGTTTATCGAGGAGCTCAGATACGCAGTATTTT. V is TRBV27 and J is TRBJ2-3; no clear D. The CDR3 has 14 residues. Germline assignment: CDR1 MNHEY and CDR2 SMNVEV (reference sequence). The ends were cut back, 0 bases at V and 4 bases at J, with 8 bases in the middle.

CDR3 DNA sequence: TGCGCCAGCAGTGATACAGTTCTTACTGAAGCTTTCTTT. It translates to CASSDTVLTEAFF. The genes are TRBV10-2 and TRBJ1-1; no firm D call. Germline CDR1 is WSHSY and CDR2 is SAAADI. The CDR3 is 13 amino acids. Between the trimmed V and J ends, which lost 3 bases and 5 bases, there was a span of 10 bases.

The chain combines TRBV5-1 with TRBJ2-3; D is unclear. The CDR3 consists of 16 residues. The germline CDR1 and CDR2 sequences are SGHRS and YFSETQ. V dropped 4 bases and J dropped 0 bases, with 15 bases sitting between them. As DNA, the CDR3 is TGCGCCAGCAGCCCCAACGTTGTAACAAGCACAGATACGCAGTATTTT. As protein: CASSPNVVTSTDTQYF.

The rearrangement uses TRBV7-3 and TRBJ2-1; 7 bases are a match to TRBD2. Germline-derived CDR1 and CDR2 are SGHTA and FQGTGA. CDR3 size: 15 residues. The ends lost 5 bases at V and 8 bases at J; junction bases unmatched: 12. This CDR3 reads CASSPLGGSGHEQFF. The DNA of the CDR3 is TGTGCCAGCAGCCCCCTGGGGGGGTCGGGGCATGAGCAGTTCTTC.

The V gene is TRBV30, the J gene TRBJ2-1; D is perhaps TRBD2 (5 bases). Germline assignment: CDR1 GTSNPN and CDR2 SVGIG (reference sequence). Trimming pared 3 bases from V and 3 bases from J, leaving 9 bases between. The CDR3 is 13 residues long. In nucleotides, the CDR3 is TGTGCCTGGAGGTTAAGCGGCTACAATGAGCAGTTCTTC. It specifies CAWRLSGYNEQFF.

The sample holds a few counts of this clone. This chain joins TRBV9 and TRBJ2-1; 7 bases align to TRBD2. Germline CDR1 and CDR2: SGDLS and YYNGEE. The CDR3 has 14 residues. Germline trimming cut 3 bases from V and 6 bases from J; bases unmatched to any gene: 6. CDR3 in amino acids: CASSAGTTLNEQFF. Here the CDR3 DNA reads TGTGCCAGCAGCGCCGGGACTACCCTCAATGAGCAGTTCTTC.